The rows below give T cell receptor beta chains drawn from one sample of a study of cytomegalovirus exposure and HLA in healthy donors. Clones were sequenced by immunoSEQ multiplex PCR, and TCRdb holds only the in-frame ones, with some missing. The sample carries 90,000 or so clones, around four fifths recorded once. The sequenced sample consisted of PBMCs. The receptors originated from a woman in her 40s in good health and CMV-seronegative. The CDR3 runs from the conserved cysteine through the conserved F or W. Each record gives: D gene, J gene, V gene, clone size, CDR3 protein, CDR3 DNA. A D gene is named only where the DNA matches it firmly. Rows may omit the clone size; those that give it use once, few, many or a size class.

D: .
J: TRBJ1-3
V: TRBV27
size: few
CDR3: CASSFGGSGNTIYF
DNA: TGTGCCAGCAGTTTCGGGGGTTCTGGAAACACCATATATTTT

D: TRBD1
J: TRBJ2-6
V: TRBV28
size: few
CDR3: CASRTGGAGANVLTF
DNA: TGTGCCAGCAGGACAGGGGGCGCTGGGGCCAACGTCCTGACTTTC

D: TRBD1
J: TRBJ2-2
V: TRBV10-1
size: .
CDR3: CASRDRAYTGELFF
DNA: TGCGCCAGCAGGGACAGGGCCTACACCGGGGAGCTGTTTTTT

D: TRBD2
J: TRBJ2-7
V: TRBV19
size: .
CDR3: CASSILWTSGPTSSYEQYF
DNA: TGTGCCAGTAGTATCCTCTGGACTAGCGGACCTACCAGCTCCTACGAGCAGTACTTC

D: .
J: TRBJ1-1
V: TRBV6-9
size: .
CDR3: CASSYPPPNGEGDTEAFF
DNA: TGTGCCAGCAGTTATCCCCCCCCTAATGGCGAAGGAGACACTGAAGCTTTCTTT

D: .
J: TRBJ1-2
V: TRBV7-8
size: .
CDR3: CASSSDFNYGYTF
DNA: TGTGCCAGCAGCTCGGACTTTAACTATGGCTACACCTTC

D: .
J: TRBJ1-3
V: TRBV18
size: .
CDR3: CASSPVGVTGGNTIYF
DNA: TGTGCCAGCTCACCTGTAGGGGTAACCGGTGGAAACACCATATATTTT

D: .
J: TRBJ1-5
V: TRBV27
size: few
CDR3: CASSLGTPDSNQPQHF
DNA: TGTGCCAGCAGTTTAGGGACTCCTGATAGCAATCAGCCCCAGCATTTT

D: TRBD2
J: TRBJ2-1
V: TRBV6-4
size: .
CDR3: CASSPRGGTDEQFF
DNA: TGTGCCAGCAGTCCTCGGGGGGGTACGGATGAGCAGTTCTTC

D: TRBD2
J: TRBJ2-7
V: TRBV27
size: .
CDR3: CASSFRTTSGTNYEQYF
DNA: TGTGCCAGCAGTTTTCGCACGACTAGCGGGACCAACTACGAGCAGTACTTC

D: .
J: TRBJ2-5
V: TRBV27
size: .
CDR3: CASSLSAGKVKTQYF
DNA: TGTGCCAGCAGTTTATCTGCGGGAAAGGTCAAGACCCAGTACTTC

D: .
J: TRBJ1-1
V: TRBV11-2
size: .
CDR3: CASSLDWGKGVAFF
DNA: TGTGCCAGCAGCTTAGATTGGGGAAAAGGGGTCGCTTTCTTT

D: .
J: TRBJ2-5
V: TRBV2
size: few
CDR3: CASSTEQGSGETQYF
DNA: TGTGCCAGCAGCACAGAGCAGGGATCCGGAGAGACCCAGTACTTC

D: .
J: TRBJ2-7
V: TRBV28
size: .
CDR3: CASFKPTGTYEQYF
DNA: TGTGCCAGCTTTAAACCCACTGGTACCTACGAGCAGTACTTC

D: .
J: TRBJ2-5
V: TRBV19
size: .
CDR3: CASSIGGTHQETQYF
DNA: TGTGCCAGTAGTATAGGGGGGACACACCAAGAGACCCAGTACTTC

D: .
J: TRBJ1-2
V: TRBV9
size: .
CDR3: CASSPSGGGSDGYTF
DNA: TGTGCCAGCAGCCCGTCGGGGGGTGGTAGCGATGGCTACACCTTC

D: TRBD1
J: TRBJ1-2
V: TRBV5-4
size: .
CDR3: CASSLGDRAGYTF
DNA: TGTGCCAGCAGCCTCGGGGACAGGGCTGGCTACACCTTC

D: .
J: TRBJ2-6
V: TRBV6-6
size: few
CDR3: CASSYTGPSGANVLTF
DNA: TGTGCCAGCAGTTACACAGGACCTTCTGGGGCCAACGTCCTGACTTTC

D: .
J: TRBJ2-2
V: TRBV7-8
size: .
CDR3: CASSLLNTGELFF
DNA: TGTGCCAGCAGCCTCCTGAACACCGGGGAGCTGTTTTTT

D: TRBD2
J: TRBJ2-1
V: TRBV10-2
size: .
CDR3: CASSEIRRTSGSGTYNEQFF
DNA: TGCGCCAGCAGTGAAATTCGGAGGACTAGCGGGTCGGGAACCTACAATGAGCAGTTCTTC

D: TRBD1
J: TRBJ2-4
V: TRBV4-2
size: .
CDR3: CASSLRLGTGGSIQYF
DNA: TGTGCCAGCAGCCTCCGACTTGGGACAGGGGGATCCATTCAGTACTTC

D: TRBD1
J: TRBJ2-2
V: TRBV19
size: once
CDR3: CASSQPGTGFFWELFF
DNA: TGTGCCAGTAGCCAACCCGGGACAGGGTTTTTTTGGGAGCTGTTTTTT

D: TRBD1
J: TRBJ2-7
V: TRBV28
size: .
CDR3: CASSRDRAHEQYF
DNA: TGTGCCAGCAGCCGGGACAGGGCCCACGAGCAGTACTTC

D: TRBD2
J: TRBJ2-2
V: TRBV30
size: .
CDR3: CAWSKLAGGELFF
DNA: TGTGCCTGGAGTAAACTAGCGGGAGGGGAGCTGTTTTTT

D: TRBD2
J: TRBJ2-1
V: TRBV28
size: .
CDR3: CASSLLGASGSGEQFF
DNA: TGTGCCAGCAGTTTATTAGGCGCTAGCGGGAGTGGTGAGCAGTTCTTC

D: TRBD2
J: TRBJ2-1
V: TRBV7-9
size: .
CDR3: CASSWGLPYNEQFF
DNA: TGTGCCAGCAGTTGGGGACTACCTTACAATGAGCAGTTCTTC

D: TRBD2
J: TRBJ2-7
V: TRBV6-6
size: .
CDR3: CASSETSGYTYEQYF
DNA: TGTGCCAGCAGCGAAACTAGCGGATACACCTACGAGCAGTACTTC

D: TRBD2
J: TRBJ2-3
V: TRBV5-8
size: .
CDR3: CASSLGLAGTDTQYF
DNA: TGTGCCAGCAGCTTGGGACTAGCGGGTACAGATACGCAGTATTTT

D: .
J: TRBJ1-5
V: TRBV27
size: .
CDR3: CASTTSGISNQPQHF
DNA: TGTGCCAGCACCACCTCAGGGATTAGCAATCAGCCCCAGCATTTT

D: TRBD2
J: TRBJ2-1
V: TRBV11-2
size: few
CDR3: CASSPTSLAGGLYNEQFF
DNA: TGTGCCAGCAGCCCGACCTCTCTAGCGGGAGGGCTATACAATGAGCAGTTCTTC

D: TRBD2
J: TRBJ2-7
V: TRBV11-2
size: .
CDR3: CASSLGRGGAYEQYF
DNA: TGTGCCAGCAGCTTAGGGCGCGGGGGGGCCTACGAGCAGTACTTC

D: TRBD2
J: TRBJ2-4
V: TRBV7-8
size: .
CDR3: CASSPTSGGGRNIQYF
DNA: TGTGCCAGCAGCCCCACTAGCGGGGGGGGGAGAAACATTCAGTACTTC

D: TRBD1
J: TRBJ1-5
V: TRBV28
size: once
CDR3: CASSFGTGGSRNQPQHF
DNA: TGTGCCAGCAGTTTCGGGACAGGGGGTTCACGCAATCAGCCCCAGCATTTT

D: .
J: TRBJ1-4
V: TRBV15
size: few
CDR3: CATSPRGEKLFF
DNA: TGTGCCACCAGCCCAAGGGGGGAAAAACTGTTTTTT

D: .
J: TRBJ1-2
V: TRBV5-5
size: .
CDR3: CASSLGTGVADSYGYTF
DNA: TGTGCCAGCAGCTTGGGGACGGGGGTTGCGGACTCCTATGGCTACACCTTC

D: TRBD2
J: TRBJ2-1
V: TRBV5-1
size: .
CDR3: CASFPTSGYNEQFF
DNA: TGCGCCAGTTTTCCGACTAGCGGGTATAATGAGCAGTTCTTC

D: TRBD2
J: TRBJ2-7
V: TRBV5-4
size: .
CDR3: CASSLQTSGYYEQYF
DNA: TGTGCCAGCAGCTTGCAGACTAGCGGATACTACGAGCAGTACTTC

D: .
J: TRBJ1-3
V: TRBV6-6
size: .
CDR3: CASTPSGGTGNTIYF
DNA: TGTGCCAGCACCCCCTCAGGTGGAACTGGAAACACCATATATTTT

D: .
J: TRBJ1-2
V: TRBV9
size: .
CDR3: CASSVAQGSYGYTF
DNA: TGTGCCAGCAGCGTAGCCCAGGGGAGCTATGGCTACACCTTC

D: .
J: TRBJ2-1
V: TRBV5-1
size: .
CDR3: CASSSPTQRGTYNEQFF
DNA: TGCGCCAGCAGCTCGCCGACTCAGAGAGGGACCTACAATGAGCAGTTCTTC

D: .
J: TRBJ2-7
V: TRBV19
size: .
CDR3: CASSRGQSSYEQYF
DNA: TGTGCCAGTAGTAGGGGCCAGAGCTCCTACGAGCAGTACTTC

D: TRBD2
J: TRBJ2-7
V: TRBV10-2
size: .
CDR3: CATLLNSGSSDEQYF
DNA: TGCGCCACCCTCCTTAATAGCGGGAGTAGCGACGAGCAGTACTTC

D: TRBD1
J: TRBJ2-4
V: TRBV19
size: .
CDR3: CAKPDRGLGNIQYF
DNA: TGTGCCAAACCGGACAGGGGGCTCGGAAACATTCAGTACTTC

D: TRBD2
J: TRBJ2-1
V: TRBV10-3
size: once
CDR3: CAISPELAGGLNEQFF
DNA: TGTGCCATCAGTCCAGAACTAGCGGGAGGGTTGAATGAGCAGTTCTTC

D: TRBD1
J: TRBJ2-1
V: TRBV9
size: .
CDR3: CASSEDGTGYNEQFF
DNA: TGTGCCAGCAGTGAGGATGGGACAGGGTACAATGAGCAGTTCTTC

D: .
J: TRBJ1-2
V: TRBV16
size: .
CDR3: CASSPLARDGYTF
DNA: TGTGCCAGCAGTCCACTCGCCCGGGATGGCTACACCTTC

D: .
J: TRBJ2-7
V: TRBV5-8
size: .
CDR3: CASSLWQVSHEQYF
DNA: TGTGCCAGCAGCTTGTGGCAGGTCAGCCACGAGCAGTACTTC

D: .
J: TRBJ1-6
V: TRBV11-3
size: .
CDR3: CASSMGQSSPLHF
DNA: TGTGCCAGCAGCATGGGGCAGAGTTCACCCCTCCACTTT

D: .
J: TRBJ1-1
V: TRBV2
size: few
CDR3: CASSEAGWGTEAFF
DNA: TGTGCCAGCAGTGAGGCAGGGTGGGGCACTGAAGCTTTCTTT

D: TRBD1
J: TRBJ1-5
V: TRBV27
size: .
CDR3: CASSPQTGDGQPQHF
DNA: TGTGCCAGCAGTCCACAGACAGGGGACGGACAGCCCCAGCATTTT

D: .
J: TRBJ2-4
V: TRBV9
size: .
CDR3: CASSVEDSSPGVQYF
DNA: TGTGCCAGCAGCGTAGAAGACAGCTCTCCGGGGGTTCAGTACTTC

D: TRBD2
J: TRBJ2-2
V: TRBV14
size: .
CDR3: CASSQLMPGLAGRGTGELFF
DNA: TGTGCCAGCAGCCAATTGATGCCGGGGCTAGCGGGACGGGGGACCGGGGAGCTGTTTTTT

D: TRBD2
J: TRBJ2-7
V: TRBV7-2
size: .
CDR3: CASSEGTSWHEQYF
DNA: TGTGCCAGCAGCGAAGGGACTAGCTGGCACGAGCAGTACTTC

D: TRBD2
J: TRBJ2-3
V: TRBV28
size: few
CDR3: CASSLFKFEAGVMDTQYF
DNA: TGTGCCAGCAGTTTATTTAAATTCGAAGCGGGAGTCATGGATACGCAGTATTTT

D: TRBD1
J: TRBJ2-2
V: TRBV28
size: .
CDR3: CASSPVWDRGTGELFF
DNA: TGTGCCAGCAGTCCCGTTTGGGACAGGGGCACCGGGGAGCTGTTTTTT

D: TRBD2
J: TRBJ2-1
V: TRBV2
size: few
CDR3: CASSDLGLAEQFF
DNA: TGTGCCAGCAGCGACCTGGGACTAGCCGAGCAGTTCTTC

D: .
J: TRBJ1-2
V: TRBV5-4
size: .
CDR3: CASSLSNRLGYTF
DNA: TGTGCCAGCAGCTTGAGCAATCGTCTTGGCTACACCTTC

D: .
J: TRBJ2-7
V: TRBV18
size: .
CDR3: CASSESQVYEQYF
DNA: TGTGCCAGCTCGGAAAGTCAGGTCTACGAGCAGTACTTC

D: TRBD1
J: TRBJ1-3
V: TRBV27
size: .
CDR3: CASRMTGLLGNTIYF
DNA: TGTGCCAGCAGGATGACAGGGTTACTTGGAAACACCATATATTTT

D: TRBD2
J: TRBJ2-3
V: TRBV20-1
size: .
CDR3: CGGRVTDTQYF
DNA: TGCGGCGGGAGGGTCACAGATACGCAGTATTTT